Listed below are T cell receptor beta chains from one sample, sequenced in a study of post-analysis software for immune sequencing data. TCRdb fed the PCR reads into MiXCR, producing one record per CDR3 protein. This table holds about 460,000 distinct CDR3 sequences, around 40% found once. Sequenced sample: blood. These receptors all stem from a girl under 18 with multiple sclerosis. Each CDR3 is given with its conserved first and last residue. Fields, in order: J gene, D gene, clone size, V gene, CDR3 protein, CDR3 DNA. A D gene is named only where the DNA matches it firmly. Expanded clones are given a class, and other clones once, few, many or no size at all.

j_gene: TRBJ2-3
d_gene: TRBD1
abundance: -
v_gene: TRBV12-5
CDR3aa: CASGLGQGPDTQYF
CDR3nt: TGTGCTAGTGGTTTGGGACAGGGCCCCGATACGCAGTATTTT

j_gene: TRBJ1-4
d_gene: -
abundance: -
v_gene: TRBV29-1
CDR3aa: CSVDSSANEKRFF
CDR3nt: TGCAGCGTGGACAGCTCAGCTAATGAAAAACGGTTTTTT

j_gene: TRBJ2-5
d_gene: -
abundance: -
v_gene: TRBV5-6
CDR3aa: CASSNPQSETQYF
CDR3nt: TGTGCCAGCAGTAACCCACAGTCAGAGACCCAGTACTTC

j_gene: TRBJ2-3
d_gene: -
abundance: few
v_gene: TRBV11-3
CDR3aa: CASSFTTDTQYF
CDR3nt: TGTGCCAGCAGCTTCACCACAGATACGCAGTATTTT

j_gene: TRBJ2-1
d_gene: TRBD2
abundance: few
v_gene: TRBV14
CDR3aa: CASSRASGRADNEQFF
CDR3nt: TGTGCCAGCAGCCGAGCTAGCGGGAGGGCAGACAATGAGCAGTTCTTC

j_gene: TRBJ2-1
d_gene: TRBD1
abundance: -
v_gene: TRBV20-1
CDR3aa: CSARLQDRGAYEQFF
CDR3nt: TGCAGTGCTAGACTCCAGGACAGGGGGGCTTACGAGCAGTTCTTC

j_gene: TRBJ2-1
d_gene: -
abundance: few
v_gene: TRBV6-6
CDR3aa: CASSYERSSYNEQFF
CDR3nt: TGTGCCAGCAGTTACGAGCGCAGCTCCTACAATGAGCAGTTCTTC

j_gene: TRBJ1-5
d_gene: TRBD1
abundance: few
v_gene: TRBV28
CDR3aa: CASRGGQLGNQPQHF
CDR3nt: TGTGCCAGCAGGGGGGGACAGTTGGGCAATCAGCCCCAGCATTTT

j_gene: TRBJ2-3
d_gene: -
abundance: once
v_gene: TRBV28
CDR3aa: CASSLVQGGGGSTDTQYF
CDR3nt: TGTGCCAGCAGTTTAGTTCAGGGCGGCGGCGGGAGCACAGATACGCAGTATTTT

j_gene: TRBJ2-5
d_gene: -
abundance: few
v_gene: TRBV29-1
CDR3aa: CSVESRGLSGTQYF
CDR3nt: TGCAGCGTTGAGTCCCGCGGACTATCTGGGACCCAGTACTTC

j_gene: TRBJ2-7
d_gene: TRBD2
abundance: -
v_gene: TRBV6-1
CDR3aa: CASRPRTSGGTPSSYEQYF
CDR3nt: TGTGCCAGCAGACCGCGGACTAGCGGGGGCACTCCTAGCTCCTACGAGCAGTACTTC

j_gene: TRBJ2-5
d_gene: -
abundance: -
v_gene: TRBV15
CDR3aa: CATLRRGGLETQYF
CDR3nt: TGTGCCACCCTTAGGCGGGGAGGATTGGAGACCCAGTACTTC

j_gene: TRBJ1-4
d_gene: TRBD1
abundance: -
v_gene: TRBV7-3
CDR3aa: CASSPQGARFEKLFF
CDR3nt: TGTGCCAGCAGTCCCCAGGGGGCGCGTTTTGAAAAACTGTTTTTT

j_gene: TRBJ2-7
d_gene: -
abundance: few
v_gene: TRBV29-1
CDR3aa: CSVEDTYEQYF
CDR3nt: TGCAGCGTTGAAGACACTTACGAGCAGTACTTC

j_gene: TRBJ1-2
d_gene: -
abundance: few
v_gene: TRBV27
CDR3aa: CASSSLVPGGYTF
CDR3nt: TGTGCCAGCAGTTCACTAGTCCCGGGCGGCTACACCTTC

j_gene: TRBJ2-3
d_gene: -
abundance: -
v_gene: TRBV4-2
CDR3aa: CASSQTTPRGTDTQYF
CDR3nt: TGTGCCAGCAGCCAGACGACGCCCAGAGGGACAGATACGCAGTATTTT

j_gene: TRBJ2-7
d_gene: TRBD2
abundance: -
v_gene: TRBV10-3
CDR3aa: CAIRSTSGDTYEQYF
CDR3nt: TGTGCCATCAGATCGACTAGCGGGGATACGTACGAGCAGTACTTC

j_gene: TRBJ2-5
d_gene: TRBD2
abundance: -
v_gene: TRBV5-1
CDR3aa: CASSSGLAARETQYF
CDR3nt: TGCGCCAGCAGCTCTGGACTAGCGGCCCGAGAGACCCAGTACTTC

j_gene: TRBJ2-7
d_gene: TRBD1
abundance: few
v_gene: TRBV11-1
CDR3aa: CASSPARTGSYEQYF
CDR3nt: TGTGCCAGCAGTCCAGCGAGGACAGGGAGCTACGAGCAGTACTTC

j_gene: TRBJ2-4
d_gene: -
abundance: -
v_gene: TRBV29-1
CDR3aa: CSVEGRAREDGRNIQYF
CDR3nt: TGCAGCGTTGAAGGGAGGGCCAGGGAGGACGGGAGAAACATTCAGTACTTC

j_gene: TRBJ2-1
d_gene: -
abundance: few
v_gene: TRBV4-3
CDR3aa: CASSQVSVSYNEQFF
CDR3nt: TGCGCCAGCAGCCAAGTAAGCGTTAGTTACAATGAGCAGTTCTTC

j_gene: TRBJ2-7
d_gene: TRBD1
abundance: many
v_gene: TRBV20-1
CDR3aa: CSAREGDRDYEQYF
CDR3nt: TGCAGTGCTAGAGAAGGGGACAGGGACTACGAGCAGTACTTC

j_gene: TRBJ2-7
d_gene: TRBD2
abundance: -
v_gene: TRBV20-1
CDR3aa: CSAPGLAGVGRSYEQYF
CDR3nt: TGCAGTGCTCCGGGACTAGCGGGAGTAGGTCGGTCCTACGAGCAGTACTTC

j_gene: TRBJ1-2
d_gene: -
abundance: -
v_gene: TRBV6-2/TRBV6-3
CDR3aa: CASTRIRMNGYTF
CDR3nt: TGTGCCAGCACCCGGATCCGAATGAATGGCTACACCTTC

j_gene: TRBJ1-1
d_gene: -
abundance: -
v_gene: TRBV28
CDR3aa: CASRLHPGHLNTEAFF
CDR3nt: TGTGCCAGCAGACTACACCCGGGACACCTGAACACTGAAGCTTTCTTT

j_gene: TRBJ1-5
d_gene: -
abundance: -
v_gene: TRBV18
CDR3aa: CASSPSGGGQPQHF
CDR3nt: TGTGCCAGCTCACCATCAGGTGGTGGTCAGCCCCAGCATTTT

j_gene: TRBJ2-2
d_gene: TRBD1
abundance: -
v_gene: TRBV29-1
CDR3aa: CSVEATGEFTGELFF
CDR3nt: TGCAGCGTTGAAGCGACAGGGGAATTCACCGGGGAGCTGTTTTTT

j_gene: TRBJ2-7
d_gene: TRBD2
abundance: -
v_gene: TRBV20-1
CDR3aa: CSARDWGSSGRGEQYF
CDR3nt: TGCAGTGCTAGAGATTGGGGGTCTAGCGGGAGAGGCGAGCAGTACTTC

j_gene: TRBJ2-7
d_gene: -
abundance: -
v_gene: TRBV3-1
CDR3aa: CASSQDRISYVQYF
CDR3nt: TGTGCCAGCAGCCAAGATCGGATTTCCTACGTGCAGTACTTC

j_gene: TRBJ2-1
d_gene: -
abundance: -
v_gene: TRBV20-1
CDR3aa: CSARGRKKEFF
CDR3nt: TGCAGTGCTAGAGGGAGGAAGAAGGAGTTCTTC

j_gene: TRBJ2-1
d_gene: TRBD2
abundance: -
v_gene: TRBV3-1
CDR3aa: CASSQDPQRDQQFF
CDR3nt: TGTGCCAGCAGCCAAGACCCCCAGCGGGACCAGCAGTTCTTC

j_gene: TRBJ2-7
d_gene: TRBD2
abundance: -
v_gene: TRBV27
CDR3aa: CASSFYPSGGYEQYF
CDR3nt: TGTGCCAGCAGTTTCTACCCCAGCGGGGGCTACGAGCAGTACTTC

j_gene: TRBJ2-7
d_gene: TRBD1
abundance: -
v_gene: TRBV7-6
CDR3aa: CASSLSPGTATYF
CDR3nt: TGTGCCAGCAGCTTAAGTCCTGGGACAGCGACGTACTTC

j_gene: TRBJ2-7
d_gene: -
abundance: -
v_gene: TRBV20-1
CDR3aa: CSARTVSYEQYF
CDR3nt: TGCAGTGCCCGGACAGTCTCCTACGAGCAGTACTTC

j_gene: TRBJ2-1
d_gene: -
abundance: many
v_gene: TRBV12-3/TRBV12-4
CDR3aa: CASSLQVLSYNEQFF
CDR3nt: TGTGCCAGCAGTCTTCAGGTCCTTTCCTACAATGAGCAGTTCTTC

j_gene: TRBJ1-5
d_gene: -
abundance: -
v_gene: TRBV7-3
CDR3aa: CASSLAQGNGQPQHF
CDR3nt: TGTGCCAGCAGCTTAGCCCAGGGTAACGGTCAGCCCCAGCATTTT

j_gene: TRBJ1-2
d_gene: TRBD1
abundance: once
v_gene: TRBV6-5
CDR3aa: CASNAGTGGSYGYTF
CDR3nt: TGTGCCAGCAACGCCGGGACAGGGGGCAGCTATGGCTACACCTTC

j_gene: TRBJ2-1
d_gene: -
abundance: -
v_gene: TRBV4-1
CDR3aa: CASSQETSLNNEQFF
CDR3nt: TGCGCCAGCAGCCAAGAGACTAGTCTAAACAATGAGCAGTTCTTC

j_gene: TRBJ2-4
d_gene: -
abundance: -
v_gene: TRBV13
CDR3aa: CASSPRDSRNIQYF
CDR3nt: TGTGCCAGCAGCCCGAGGGACTCAAGAAACATTCAGTACTTC

j_gene: TRBJ2-5
d_gene: TRBD1
abundance: -
v_gene: TRBV28
CDR3aa: CASTPAGDRATQYF
CDR3nt: TGTGCCAGCACCCCAGCCGGGGACAGGGCGACCCAGTACTTC

j_gene: TRBJ2-5
d_gene: TRBD1
abundance: -
v_gene: TRBV20-1
CDR3aa: CSASRTGRKETQYF
CDR3nt: TGCAGTGCTAGCAGGACAGGGAGGAAAGAGACCCAGTACTTC

j_gene: TRBJ1-1
d_gene: -
abundance: -
v_gene: TRBV20-1
CDR3aa: CSARINTEAFF
CDR3nt: TGCAGTGCTAGAATCAACACTGAAGCTTTCTTT

j_gene: TRBJ2-3
d_gene: -
abundance: -
v_gene: TRBV6-5
CDR3aa: CAGSPGLSRTDTQYF
CDR3nt: TGTGCCGGCAGTCCCGGACTTTCCCGCACAGATACGCAGTATTTT

j_gene: TRBJ2-7
d_gene: -
abundance: few
v_gene: TRBV2
CDR3aa: CASSEARAYYEQYF
CDR3nt: TGTGCCAGCAGTGAAGCGCGGGCTTACTACGAGCAGTACTTC

j_gene: TRBJ1-2
d_gene: TRBD1
abundance: -
v_gene: TRBV12-3/TRBV12-4
CDR3aa: CASQGVANYGYTF
CDR3nt: TGTGCCAGCCAGGGGGTAGCTAACTATGGCTACACCTTC

j_gene: TRBJ2-7
d_gene: TRBD2
abundance: -
v_gene: TRBV6-2/TRBV6-3
CDR3aa: CASSYSLGLTTYEQYF
CDR3nt: TGTGCCAGCAGCTATTCCCTGGGACTAACGACCTACGAGCAGTACTTC

j_gene: TRBJ2-5
d_gene: -
abundance: few
v_gene: TRBV20-1
CDR3aa: CSARDDRGPGEETQYF
CDR3nt: TGCAGTGCTAGAGATGACCGGGGCCCTGGGGAGGAGACCCAGTACTTC

j_gene: TRBJ2-5
d_gene: TRBD2
abundance: -
v_gene: TRBV2
CDR3aa: CASLNTGGEETQYF
CDR3nt: TGTGCCAGCCTGAACACGGGAGGTGAAGAGACCCAGTACTTC